These 22 T cell receptor beta chains were sequenced from one sample in a study of T cell responses to AZD1222 COVID-19 vaccine. TCRdb's copy holds only in-frame clones and misses some; the assay was immunoSEQ multiplex PCR. The sample lists some 120,000 clones; roughly 88% were seen once. Sequences were derived from peripheral blood, sampled on day 0 of AZD1222 vaccination. These receptor sequences come from an adult in good health.

This chain links TRBV7-9 with TRBJ1-2; no firm D call. Germline V gene sequence: CDR1 SEHNR, CDR2 FQNEAQ (reference sequence). V lost 0 bases, J lost 1 base, and 3 bases lay in between. This CDR3 has 13 amino acids. This CDR3 reads CASSLAVNYGYTF. CDR3 in DNA: TGTGCCAGCAGCTTAGCAGTTAACTATGGCTACACCTTC.

V and J are TRBV5-1 and TRBJ2-5, with 8 bases aligning to TRBD1. The CDR3 is 14 amino acids. V was pared by 4 bases and J by 5 bases, with 7 bases of the junction left unmatched. Germline V gene data show CDR1 as SGHRS and CDR2 as YFSETQ. The CDR3 loop is CASSSSGGAETQYF. CDR3 DNA sequence: TGCGCCAGCAGCAGCTCAGGGGGCGCGGAGACCCAGTACTTC.

V and J are TRBV28 and TRBJ1-1; TRBD1 agrees at 7 bases. With 5 bases clipped from V and 3 bases from J, the junction kept 6 bases outside the gene matches. The CDR3 has 14 amino acids. Germline loops: CDR1 MDHEN, CDR2 SYDVKM. CDR3 loop: CASSPGRGHTEAFF. The CDR3 coding sequence is TGTGCCAGCAGTCCCGGTAGGGGGCACACTGAAGCTTTCTTT.

This clone was recorded once. The V and J genes are TRBV12-2 and TRBJ1-2; the table's TRBD1 call for D was not verified on the DNA. TRBV12-2 is recorded as a pseudogene. The CDR3 runs to 17 residues. CDR3 region: CASRHNRETGLSYGYTF. The CDR3 DNA reads as TGTGCAAGTCGCCACAACCGGGAGACAGGGTTGAGCTATGGCTACACCTTC.

This rearrangement joins TRBV6-5 to TRBJ2-7; 7 nucleotides match TRBD2. With 7 bases clipped from V and 6 bases from J, the junction kept 9 bases outside the gene matches. Germline V lookup: CDR1 MNHEY, CDR2 SVGAGI. The CDR3 runs 13 residues. The CDR3 DNA reads TGTGCCAGCAATCGGGGGGTTTCAACCGAGCAGTACTTC. Its protein product is CASNRGVSTEQYF.

The chain is built from TRBV3-1 (or the pseudogene TRBV3-2) and TRBJ2-7; possibly TRBD1 for D (6 bases). V lost 4 bases and J 2 bases, leaving 12 bases between the germline ends. The CDR3 spans 14 residues. CDR1 is LGHDT and CDR2 is YNNKEL in the germline V gene (reference sequence). CDR3: CASSLLQGPYEQYF. The CDR3 DNA is TGTGCCAGCAGCCTTTTACAGGGTCCCTACGAGCAGTACTTC.

The CDR3 DNA follows: TGTGCCAGCTCACAGTGGCGGGATAATTCACCCCTCCACTTT. Translation gives CASSQWRDNSPLHF. The gene calls are TRBV18 and TRBJ1-6; D gene unclear. Trimming shortened V by 4 bases and J by 5 bases, and 9 bases separated the two germline ends. Germline loops: CDR1 KGHSH, CDR2 LQKENI. The CDR3 has 14 residues.

The rearrangement uses TRBV19 and TRBJ2-7; 10 bases line up with TRBD1. This CDR3 spans 15 amino acids. After removal of 5 bases from V and 1 base from J, the junction contained 5 bases not matched to a gene. Germline V lookup: CDR1 LNHDA, CDR2 SQIVND (reference sequence). The CDR3 nucleotides read TGTGCCAGTAGTCCCCGGGACAGGGGTTCCTACGAGCAGTACTTC. Encoded protein: CASSPRDRGSYEQYF.

This chain joins TRBV21-1 and TRBJ2-7. TRBV21-1 is labeled a pseudogene. This CDR3 contains 15 residues. For the CDR3, the DNA is TGTGCCAGCAGCAAAGTAACAGGCCGGGGATACGAGCAGTACTTC. It codes for CASSKVTGRGYEQYF.

The rearrangement links TRBV28 to TRBJ1-2, with TRBD1 matching 9 bases. CDR3 size: 14 residues. Germline V gene sequence: CDR1 MDHEN, CDR2 SYDVKM. Trimming removed 5 bases from V and 3 bases from J; junction bases left unmatched: 4. The CDR3 DNA sequence: TGTGCCAGCAGTCCGGGACAGGGCCACTATGGCTACACCTTC. This codes for CASSPGQGHYGYTF.

The V gene is TRBV6-1, the J gene TRBJ1-2; D might be TRBD1 (5 bases). This CDR3 is built from 14 residues. Trimming left V 5 bases short and J 6 bases short, with 16 bases between. Germline V gene sequence: CDR1 MNHNS, CDR2 SASEGT. The CDR3: CASSPGTSRNGYTF. Written as DNA, the CDR3 is TGTGCCAGCAGTCCCGGGACGAGTCGAAATGGCTACACCTTC.

Notes on this clone: Sequence at one end of the junction differs from germline and may be a read error. V and J are TRBV6-5 and TRBJ2-2; tentatively, D is TRBD2 (6 bases). The CDR3 has 15 amino acids. The germline gives CDR1 MNHEY, CDR2 SVGAGI. The chain's CDR3 is CASSYSDKNTGGLFF. CDR3 bases: TGTGCCAGCAGTTACTCAGACAAGAACACCGGGGGGCTGTTTTTT.

The rearrangement uses TRBV29-1 and TRBJ2-7; the D gene is possibly TRBD2 (6 bases). CDR1 is SQVTM and CDR2 is ANQGSEA in the germline V gene. The length of the CDR3 is 13 residues. V dropped 4 bases and J dropped 0 bases, with 10 bases sitting between them. The CDR3 nucleotides read TGCAGCGTTGGGGACGGGAGCTCCTACGAGCAGTACTTC. It specifies CSVGDGSSYEQYF.

The chain is built from TRBV27 and TRBJ1-6; no clear D gene. The germline gives CDR1 MNHEY, CDR2 SMNVEV (reference sequence). The V end lost 10 bases, the J end lost 2 bases, and 18 bases lay between the germline ends. CDR3 length: 16 residues. The CDR3, as DNA: TGTGCCACCTCAACCATGGGAAACCCCTATAATTCACCCCTCCACTTT. Translated, it gives CATSTMGNPYNSPLHF.

This clone was counted once. The V and J genes are TRBV11-2 and TRBJ1-2; tentatively, D is TRBD1 (6 bases). Germline assignment: CDR1 SGHAT and CDR2 FQNNGV. CDR3 size: 15 residues. V lost 1 base and J lost 5, with 14 bases in between. The CDR3 sequence: CASSLGSGGAYGYTF. In DNA form, the CDR3 reads TGTGCCAGCAGCTTAGGGTCGGGGGGCGCTTATGGCTACACCTTC.

The J gene is TRBJ1-3, the V gene TRBV28, with D maybe TRBD1 (5 bases). V dropped 5 bases and J dropped 1 base, with 18 bases sitting between them. From germline, CDR1 is MDHEN and CDR2 SYDVKM. This CDR3 is built from 17 residues. The CDR3, as DNA: TGTGCCAGCAGTGGCGCGGGGGACTTAGGATCTGGAAACACCATATATTTT. This sequence encodes CASSGAGDLGSGNTIYF.

This sequence joins TRBV19 and TRBJ2-2; D may be TRBD1 (9 bases). V gave up 6 bases and J gave up 4 bases, with 24 bases separating them. Germline CDR1 is LNHDA and CDR2 is SQIVND (reference sequence). This CDR3 region has 18 residues. In DNA, the CDR3 is TGTGCCAGTAGCTTCCTCACACAGGGGGCGGGAGGCACCGGGGAGCTGTTTTTT. Its protein is CASSFLTQGAGGTGELFF. Filled out from reference TRBV19 and TRBJ2-2, the complete variable domain reads DGGITQSPKYLFRKEGQNVTLSCEQNLNHDAMYWYRQDPGQGLRLIYYSQIVNDFQKGDIAEGYSVSREKKESFPLTVTSAQKNPTAFYLCASSFLTQGAGGTGELFFGEGSRLTVL.

This clone appeared a few times. The rearrangement joins TRBV6-2 or TRBV6-3 to TRBJ2-5; 9 bases line up with TRBD2. Germline V gene data show CDR1 as MNHEY and CDR2 as SVGEGT. The CDR3 loop spans 19 amino acids. The J segment lost 3 bases and the V segment lost 0 bases, leaving 14 bases of the junction unmatched. In nucleotides, the CDR3 is TGTGCCAGCAGTTACTCCAGTCGAATCCTGACTAGCGGCGAAGAGACCCAGTACTTC. Translating it yields CASSYSSRILTSGEETQYF.

The chain has TRBV5-5 and TRBJ1-4; D is undetermined. V lost 1 base and J lost 3, with 4 bases in between. The CDR3 covers 13 residues. Per germline, CDR1 SGHKS and CDR2 YYEKEE (reference sequence). CDR3 residues: CASSLTANEKLFF. For the CDR3, the DNA is TGTGCCAGCAGCTTGACTGCTAATGAAAAACTGTTTTTT.

The chain couples TRBV14 to TRBJ1-5, with D tentatively TRBD1 (5 bases). This CDR3 spans 14 amino acids. V was cut by 6 bases and J by 4 bases, with 13 bases left in between. The germline V gene encodes CDR1 SGHDN and CDR2 FVKESK. CDR3 sequence reads: CASRHDRENQPQHF. The CDR3 DNA is TGTGCCAGCAGGCATGACAGAGAAAATCAGCCCCAGCATTTT. The full variable domain, with the rest looked up from reference TRBV14 and TRBJ1-5, is EAGVTQFPSHSVIEKGQTVTLRCDPISGHDNLYWYRRVMGKEIKFLLHFVKESKQDESGMPNNRFLAERTGGTYSTLKVQPAELEDSGVYFCASRHDRENQPQHFGDGTRLSIL.

This clone was counted a single time. This chain links TRBV29-1 with TRBJ2-5; possible D gene TRBD1, 6 bases. The CDR3 contains 14 residues. Germline loops: CDR1 SQVTM, CDR2 ANQGSEA. Trimming shortened V by 5 bases and J by 2 bases, and 15 bases separated the two germline ends. CDR3 bases: TGCAGCGTTCTCGGAAAAACAGGGCAAGAGACCCAGTACTTC. Amino acid sequence: CSVLGKTGQETQYF. Looking up the rest from reference TRBV29-1 and TRBJ2-5 gives the full variable domain: SAVISQKPSRDICQRGTSLTIQCQVDSQVTMMFWYRQQPGQSLTLIATANQGSEATYESGFVIDKFPISRPNLTFSTLTVSNMSPEDSSIYLCSVLGKTGQETQYFGPGTRLLVL.

About this clone: Other DNA sequences in this specimen translate into the identical CDR3. The chain links TRBV12-3 or TRBV12-4 to TRBJ1-5; D remains unclear. The CDR3 runs 12 residues. The V and J ends lost 3 bases and 1 base respectively, with 1 base between them. The CDR3 nucleotides read TGTGCCAGCAGTTTCAGCAATCAGCCCCAGCATTTT. Its translation is CASSFSNQPQHF.